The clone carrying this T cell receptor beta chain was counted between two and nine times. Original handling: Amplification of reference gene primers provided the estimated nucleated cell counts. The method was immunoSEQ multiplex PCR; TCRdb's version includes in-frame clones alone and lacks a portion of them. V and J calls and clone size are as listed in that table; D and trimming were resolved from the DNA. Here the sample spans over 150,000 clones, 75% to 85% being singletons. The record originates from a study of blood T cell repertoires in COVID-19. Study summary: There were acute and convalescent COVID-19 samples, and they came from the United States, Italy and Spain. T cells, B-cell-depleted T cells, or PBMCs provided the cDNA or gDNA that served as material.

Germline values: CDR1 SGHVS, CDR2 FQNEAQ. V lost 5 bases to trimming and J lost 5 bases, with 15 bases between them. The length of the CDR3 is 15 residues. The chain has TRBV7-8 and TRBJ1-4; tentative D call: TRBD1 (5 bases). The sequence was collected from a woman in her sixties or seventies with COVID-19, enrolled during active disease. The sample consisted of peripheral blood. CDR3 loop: CASSPGAGPNEKLFF. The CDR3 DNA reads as TGTGCCAGCAGCCCTGGTGCGGGACCCAATGAAAAACTGTTTTTT. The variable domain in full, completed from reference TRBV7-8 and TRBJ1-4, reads GAGVSQSPRYKVAKRGQDVALRCDPISGHVSLFWYQQALGQGPEFLTYFQNEAQLDKSGLPSDRFFAERPEGSVSTLKIQRTQQEDSAVYLCASSPGAGPNEKLFFGSGTQLSVL.